This record covers a single T cell receptor (beta chain). V shed 1 base and J 4 bases; nucleotides not matched to a gene: 4. Germline V CDR1 and CDR2: SGHTA, FQGTGA. CDR3 size: 15 residues. TCRdb keeps only in-frame clones here, not all; method: immunoSEQ multiplex PCR. The table records roughly 93,000 clones, 87% of them present only once. The sample is drawn from a study of blood T cell repertoires in COVID-19. V is TRBV7-3 and J is TRBJ2-5; TRBD2 agrees at 9 bases. The receptor was derived from a human donor in a cohort sampled during active COVID-19. The sequencing input was peripheral blood. In nucleotides, the CDR3 is TGTGCCAGCAGCTTAATAGCGGGAGTAGGAGAGACCCAGTACTTC. It translates to CASSLIAGVGETQYF.